The entry below describes one T cell receptor beta chain. The data are from a study of blood T cell repertoires in COVID-19. Study-level information: Both acute and convalescent COVID-19 samples were obtained from the United States, Italy and Spain.

Data came from immunoSEQ multiplex PCR; TCRdb stores just in-frame clones and leaves some out. The sample shows under 250,000 clones, 80% to 85% of them seen only once. The CDR3 loop spans 15 amino acids. Trimming took 4 bases from V and 0 from J, leaving 10 bases between them. CDR1 and CDR2 (germline): MDHEN, SYDVKM. The V gene is TRBV28, the J gene TRBJ1-5; D gene unclear. This receptor was taken from a woman aged 40 to 50 who had recovered from COVID-19. The source material was peripheral blood. CDR3 loop: CASSSDDYSNQPQHF. The CDR3 bases are TGTGCCAGCAGTTCAGATGATTATAGCAATCAGCCCCAGCATTTT.